Below, 4 T cell receptor beta chains from the same sample are listed, as sequenced in a study of blood T cell repertoires in COVID-19. Assay: immunoSEQ multiplex PCR; the TCRdb copy retains only in-frame clones and omits some. This sample has 65,000 to 75,000 clones, with around 83% found just once. The source material was peripheral blood. These receptors all stem from a man older than 75 with acute or convalescent COVID-19.

The genes are TRBV5-1 and TRBJ2-3, with 10 bases fitting TRBD1. Unmatched junction bases numbered 5, after V lost 4 bases and J lost 3 bases. The germline CDR1 and CDR2 sequences are SGHRS and YFSETQ. The CDR3 runs to 15 residues. The CDR3 reads CASSQTGQGTDTQYF. CDR3 sequence (DNA): TGCGCCAGCAGCCAGACGGGACAGGGGACAGATACGCAGTATTTT.

The V gene is TRBV18, the J gene TRBJ1-1, with 8 bases lining up with TRBD1. Germline V gene sequence: CDR1 KGHSH, CDR2 LQKENI. The CDR3 covers 15 residues. J was trimmed by 1 base and V by 4 bases; bases with no gene match: 5. CDR3 nucleotides: TGTGCCAGCTCACTCGGACAGGGCCCGAACACTGAAGCTTTCTTT. Encoded protein: CASSLGQGPNTEAFF.

This clone was seen a single time. The chain uses TRBV5-8 and TRBJ2-1, with D unclear. The CDR3 extends over 14 amino acids. Germline lookup yields CDR1 SGHTS and CDR2 YDEGEE. V was trimmed by 1 base and J by 7 bases, leaving 12 bases between them. The chain's CDR3 is CASSLWQVQNEQFF. The CDR3 region has the DNA TGTGCCAGCAGCTTGTGGCAGGTCCAAAATGAGCAGTTCTTC.

The V gene is TRBV27, the J gene TRBJ2-3, with 8 bases identical to TRBD2. V gave up 1 base and J gave up 2 bases; unmatched junction bases: 5. Germline V gives CDR1 MNHEY, CDR2 SMNVEV (reference sequence). The CDR3 length is 16 residues. CDR3 sequence (DNA): TGTGCCAGCAGTTTATTTGCACTAGCGGCCACAGATACGCAGTATTTT. It yields the protein CASSLFALAATDTQYF.